Presented here are 23 T cell receptor beta chains from one specimen sequenced in a study of CD8 T cells in ankylosing spondylitis. From the 5' RACE reads, TCRdb called clonotypes with MiXCR, one entry per CDR3 protein. Here the sample spans approximately 150,000 distinct CDR3 sequences, roughly 10% being singletons. Sequenced material: blood, either unsorted or a sorted T cell fraction (not recorded which). Receptors were obtained from a female donor with ankylosing spondylitis or in good health (not recorded which).

This clonotype was counted only a few times. The chain links TRBV11-2 to TRBJ2-3; TRBD1 matches at 7 bases. Trimming removed 5 bases from V and 0 bases from J; junction bases left unmatched: 11. This CDR3 is 17 amino acids long. CDR1 SGHAT and CDR2 FQNNGV come from the germline V gene. The CDR3 DNA reads TGTGCCAGCAGCGGAGATGGGACAGTTACTAGCACAGATACGCAGTATTTT. It yields the protein CASSGDGTVTSTDTQYF.

This clonotype has ten or more counts. CDR3 in DNA: TGCAGCGTCCAACAGGGGGGGGACACCGGGGAGCTGTTTTTT. Protein: CSVQQGGDTGELFF. V and J are TRBV29-1 and TRBJ2-2; TRBD1 is a possible D gene (8 bases). Trimming took 6 bases from V and 3 from J, leaving 14 bases between them. The CDR3 is made up of 14 amino acids. The germline CDR1 and CDR2 sequences are SQVTM and ANQGSEA.

V usage is TRBV28 and J usage is TRBJ1-1; TRBD1 is a possible D gene (5 bases). V was pared by 3 bases and J by 0 bases, with 14 bases between. CDR3 length equals 16 residues. The germline V gene encodes CDR1 MDHEN and CDR2 SYDVKM. The CDR3 region is CASSLPGGLMNTEAFF. The DNA for the CDR3 is TGTGCCAGCAGTTTGCCGGGGGGACTCATGAACACTGAAGCTTTCTTT.

With respect to this clonotype: Possible read error: a much larger clone is one base away. This chain uses TRBV29-1 with TRBJ1-2; 7 nucleotides agree with TRBD1. The CDR3 length is 11 residues. Germline CDR1 reads SQVTM; CDR2 reads ANQGSEA. CDR3 amino acids: CSADRAGGDTF. CDR3 nucleotides: TGCAGCGCCGACAGGGCTGGTGGCGACACCTTC.

This clonotype appeared a few times. The chain has TRBV10-2 and TRBJ2-1; a possible D gene is TRBD1 (6 bases). CDR1 and CDR2 from the germline V gene are WSHSY and SAAADI. V was cut by 5 bases and J by 8 bases, with 16 bases left in between. The CDR3 loop spans 14 amino acids. The CDR3 protein is CASSSSGTTHEQFF. Here the CDR3 DNA reads TGCGCCAGCAGTTCCTCCGGGACAACGCATGAGCAGTTCTTC.

For this clonotype: A read error may produce the germline difference seen at one junction end. The V call is TRBV12-3 or TRBV12-4, the J call TRBJ1-3; no definite D call. The CDR3 sequence is 14 residues long. CDR3 nucleotides: TGTGCCAGCAGCTTAGGGTTCGGTGGAAACACCATATATTTT. The encoded protein is CASSLGFGGNTIYF.

This clonotype was seen many times. The chain has TRBV4-3 and TRBJ2-2; TRBD1 aligns across 10 bases. CDR3 length equals 17 residues. Germline trimming cut 0 bases from V and 5 bases from J; bases unmatched to any gene: 6. Per germline, CDR1 LGHNA and CDR2 YSLEER. DNA for the CDR3: TGCGCCAGCAGCCAAGATCGACAGGGGGCTCTTACCGGGGAGCTGTTTTTT. As protein: CASSQDRQGALTGELFF.

The chain recombines TRBV24-1 with TRBJ2-6, with D perhaps being TRBD1 or TRBD2 (6 bases each). Deletions cut 5 bases from V and 0 bases from J, with 16 bases between. The CDR3 length is 18 residues. From germline, CDR1 is KGHDR and CDR2 SFDVKD. The CDR3 reads CATSVRGARFSGANVLTF. The CDR3 nucleotides read TGTGCCACCAGTGTGAGGGGGGCGCGCTTCTCTGGGGCCAACGTCCTGACTTTC.

The V call is TRBV20-1, the J call TRBJ2-1, with 7 nucleotides matching TRBD1. V lost 3 bases, J lost 8 bases, and 7 bases stayed unmatched. Germline CDR1 and CDR2: DFQATT and SNEGSKA (reference sequence). The CDR3 sequence is 13 residues long. The CDR3 DNA reads as TGCAGTGCTAGTGACAGGGCCCCGTATGAGCAGTTCTTC. Amino acids: CSASDRAPYEQFF.

In DNA form, the CDR3 reads TGTGCCAGCAGTTACTCGAGTACGGCAGGGTTGAACACTGAAGCTTTCTTT. This codes for CASSYSSTAGLNTEAFF. J is TRBJ1-1 and V is TRBV6-2 or TRBV6-3, with D tentatively TRBD1 (5 bases). This CDR3 has 17 residues. Between the trimmed V and J ends, which lost 0 bases and 0 bases, there was a span of 14 bases. Germline V lookup: CDR1 MNHEY, CDR2 SVGEGT.

The V gene is TRBV5-5, the J gene TRBJ2-7; 7 nucleotides agree with TRBD1. Germline trimming cut 3 bases from V and 5 bases from J; bases unmatched to any gene: 14. The germline gives CDR1 SGHKS, CDR2 YYEKEE (reference sequence). CDR3 length: 16 amino acids. The CDR3 region has the DNA TGTGCCAGCAGCTCGGGCCGACAGGGAATGGAAGACGAGCAGTACTTC. Protein sequence: CASSSGRQGMEDEQYF.

This clonotype was seen more than once but under ten times. This sequence joins TRBV10-2 and TRBJ1-1; D call uncertain. Germline V CDR1 and CDR2: WSHSY, SAAADI. There are 13 residues in the CDR3. The ends were cut back, 9 bases at V and 2 bases at J, with 13 bases in the middle. This CDR3 is CASQGTVNTEAFF. As DNA, the CDR3 is TGCGCCAGTCAAGGAACAGTAAACACTGAAGCTTTCTTT.

The V and J genes are TRBV19 and TRBJ2-3; 10 nucleotides match TRBD2. CDR1 and CDR2 (germline): LNHDA, SQIVND (reference sequence). The CDR3 sequence is 16 residues long. Unmatched junction bases numbered 11, after V lost 6 bases and J lost 5 bases. The CDR3 reads CASSRNSGRGGDTQYF. CDR3 DNA sequence: TGTGCCAGTAGCAGAAACAGCGGGAGGGGGGGAGATACGCAGTATTTT.

The table lists this clonotype with a few counts. The chain employs TRBV24-1 and TRBJ2-3; no firm D call. Trimming removed 2 bases at V and 2 bases at J, with 10 bases between. The CDR3 length is 15 residues. CDR1 KGHDR and CDR2 SFDVKD come from the germline V gene. The CDR3 DNA reads as TGTGCCACCAGTGATTCAGGCTCTTACACAGATACGCAGTATTTT. Translation: CATSDSGSYTDTQYF.

The V and J genes are TRBV28 and TRBJ2-5; unclear D gene. CDR3 length: 14 residues. In germline, CDR1 is MDHEN, CDR2 SYDVKM. With 4 bases removed from V and 3 bases from J, the gap between germline ends came to 12 bases. The CDR3 DNA is TGTGCCAGCAGTTCGTCGATGACCGAAGAGACCCAGTACTTC. This translates into CASSSSMTEETQYF.

This clonotype showed up just a few times. The J gene is TRBJ2-2, the V gene TRBV13, with D possibly being TRBD1 (7 bases). Trimming pared 1 base from V and 4 bases from J, leaving 13 bases between. The CDR3 runs to 16 residues. The germline gives CDR1 PRHDT, CDR2 FYEKMQ (reference sequence). In nucleotides, the CDR3 is TGTGCCAGCAGCTTAGAGGAGGGGGCAATCACCGGGGAGCTGTTTTTT. Amino acids: CASSLEEGAITGELFF.

This clonotype was counted between two and nine times. The chain combines TRBV6-1 with TRBJ2-7; D possibly matches TRBD1 or TRBD2 (5 bases each). Trimming shortened V by 5 bases and J by 9 bases, and 17 bases separated the two germline ends. Germline values: CDR1 MNHNS, CDR2 SASEGT. This CDR3 region has 13 residues. The CDR3 DNA reads as TGTGCCAGCAGTCTGGGGACGGCGGCCGCGCAGTACTTC. This encodes CASSLGTAAAQYF.

This chain uses TRBV10-2 with TRBJ2-7, with D unclear. Germline V gene data show CDR1 as WSHSY and CDR2 as SAAADI. Trimming took 2 bases from V and 0 from J, leaving 11 bases between them. This CDR3 contains 15 residues. CDR3: CASSEDLGSSYEQYF. DNA of the CDR3: TGCGCCAGCAGTGAGGACCTTGGAAGCTCCTACGAGCAGTACTTC.

This clonotype appeared many times. The chain joins TRBV10-3 to TRBJ2-1, with a tentative D call TRBD1 (5 bases). Trimming shortened V by 5 bases and J by 3 bases, and 14 bases separated the two germline ends. CDR3 length equals 15 residues. Looked up from germline, CDR1 is ENHRY and CDR2 is SYGVKD. The CDR3 here is CAISPLVGRYNEQFF. CDR3 sequence (DNA): TGTGCCATCAGTCCCTTGGTGGGGCGCTACAATGAGCAGTTCTTC.

In this sample, this clonotype turned up many times. The chain joins TRBV7-9 to TRBJ2-5; no clear D. V lost 4 bases and J lost 1, with 10 bases in between. The CDR3 is 14 residues long. The germline V gene has CDR1 SEHNR and CDR2 FQNEAQ (reference sequence). The CDR3 sequence is CASSWSVGQETQYF. CDR3 bases: TGTGCCAGCAGCTGGAGCGTGGGCCAAGAGACCCAGTACTTC.

This clonotype was seen more than once but under ten times. The chain links TRBV9 to TRBJ2-7; D is uncertain. Trimming left V 4 bases short and J 4 bases short, with 12 bases between. The CDR3 is 13 amino acids. The germline CDR1 and CDR2 sequences are SGDLS and YYNGEE. CDR3 sequence (DNA): TGTGCCAGCAGCTTCCGAAGTGGGTACGAGCAGTACTTC. This gives the protein CASSFRSGYEQYF.

J is TRBJ2-5 and V is TRBV13; weak D call: TRBD1 (7 bases). The CDR3 totals 14 residues. Germline V gene sequence: CDR1 PRHDT, CDR2 FYEKMQ (reference sequence). V was trimmed by 5 bases and J by 5 bases, leaving 15 bases between them. This CDR3 reads CASSLSSGGETQYF. CDR3 nucleotide sequence: TGTGCCAGCAGCCTGTCTTCAGGGGGGGAGACCCAGTACTTC.

This CDR3 reads CASSHPLDAFF. For the CDR3, the DNA is TGTGCCAGCAGCCATCCTCTCGACGCTTTCTTT. The chain recombines TRBV7-9 with TRBJ1-1; D call uncertain. Germline assignment: CDR1 SEHNR and CDR2 FQNEAQ (reference sequence). Trimming shortened V by 5 bases and J by 11 bases, and 12 bases separated the two germline ends. This CDR3 region has 11 residues.